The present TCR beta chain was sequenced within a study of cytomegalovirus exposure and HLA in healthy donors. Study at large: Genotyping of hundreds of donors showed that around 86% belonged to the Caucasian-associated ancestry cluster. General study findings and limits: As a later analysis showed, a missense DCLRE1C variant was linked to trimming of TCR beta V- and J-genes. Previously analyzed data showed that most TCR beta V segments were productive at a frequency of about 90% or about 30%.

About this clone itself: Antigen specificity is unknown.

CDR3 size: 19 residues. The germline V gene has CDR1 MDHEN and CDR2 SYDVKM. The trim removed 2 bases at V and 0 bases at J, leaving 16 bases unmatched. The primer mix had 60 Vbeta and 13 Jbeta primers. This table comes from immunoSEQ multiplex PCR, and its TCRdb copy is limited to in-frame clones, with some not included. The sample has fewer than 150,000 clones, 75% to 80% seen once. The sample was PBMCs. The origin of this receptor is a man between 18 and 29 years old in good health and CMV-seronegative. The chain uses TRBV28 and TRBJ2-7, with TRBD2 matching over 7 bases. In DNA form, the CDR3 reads TGTGCCAGCAGTTTACACGTCCGGGAGGCGGGCTTAGTCTCCTACGAGCAGTACTTC. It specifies CASSLHVREAGLVSYEQYF.